The entry below gives a single TCR beta chain sequence along with its context. PCR was performed using 60 Vbeta and 13 Jbeta primers. Method: immunoSEQ multiplex PCR; TCRdb's copy keeps in-frame clones and lacks some. This sample lists fewer than 150,000 clones; its ten largest clones have 3.6%. These data belong to a study of cytomegalovirus exposure and HLA in healthy donors. Between the trimmed V and J ends, which lost 4 bases and 7 bases, there was a span of 16 bases. CDR1 MNHEY and CDR2 SMNVEV come from the germline V gene (reference sequence). The CDR3 is 14 amino acids. This chain joins TRBV27 and TRBJ2-5; TRBD2 might be the D (6 bases). The source material was PBMCs. This clonotype was sampled from a young man in good health and CMV-seronegative. The CDR3 nucleotides read TGTGCCAGCAGTTCCTCGGGGGTTAGGGGGACCCAGTACTTC. Translated, it gives CASSSSGVRGTQYF.